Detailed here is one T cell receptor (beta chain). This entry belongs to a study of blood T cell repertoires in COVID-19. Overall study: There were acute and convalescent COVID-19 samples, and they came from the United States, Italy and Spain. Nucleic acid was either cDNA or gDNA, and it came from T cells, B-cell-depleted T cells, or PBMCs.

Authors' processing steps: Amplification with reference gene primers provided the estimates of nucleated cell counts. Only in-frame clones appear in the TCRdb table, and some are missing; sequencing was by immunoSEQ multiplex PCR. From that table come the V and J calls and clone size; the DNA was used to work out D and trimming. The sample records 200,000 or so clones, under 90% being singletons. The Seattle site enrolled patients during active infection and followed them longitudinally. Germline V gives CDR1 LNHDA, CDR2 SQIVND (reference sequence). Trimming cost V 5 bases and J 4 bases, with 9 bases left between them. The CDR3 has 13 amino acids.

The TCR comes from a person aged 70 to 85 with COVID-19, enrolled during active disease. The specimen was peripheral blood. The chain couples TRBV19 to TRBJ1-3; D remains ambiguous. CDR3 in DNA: TGTGCCAGTAGTCAGAATGTAGGAAACACCATATATTTT. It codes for CASSQNVGNTIYF.